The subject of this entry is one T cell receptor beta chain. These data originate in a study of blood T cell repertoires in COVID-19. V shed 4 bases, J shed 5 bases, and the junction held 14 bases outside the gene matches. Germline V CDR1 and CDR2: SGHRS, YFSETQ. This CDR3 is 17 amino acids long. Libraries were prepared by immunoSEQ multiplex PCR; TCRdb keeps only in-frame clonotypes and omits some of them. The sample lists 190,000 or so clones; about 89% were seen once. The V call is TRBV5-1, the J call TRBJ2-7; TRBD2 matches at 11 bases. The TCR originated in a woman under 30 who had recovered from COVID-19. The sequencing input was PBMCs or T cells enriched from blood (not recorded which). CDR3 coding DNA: TGCGCCAGCAGCCGCACCGGGACTAGCGGAATTTTACACGAGCAGTACTTC. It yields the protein CASSRTGTSGILHEQYF. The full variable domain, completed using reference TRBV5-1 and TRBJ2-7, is KAGVTQTPRYLIKTRGQQVTLSCSPISGHRSVSWYQQTPGQGLQFLFEYFSETQRNKGNFPGRFSGRQFSNSRSEMNVSTLELGDSALYLCASSRTGTSGILHEQYFGPGTRLTVT.